Listed below are T cell receptor beta chains from one sample, sequenced in a study of T cells in Graves' hyperthyroidism and ophthalmopathy. Using its own MiXCR run on the multiplex PCR reads, TCRdb lists one record per CDR3 protein. Among under 450,000 distinct CDR3 sequences, about 14% were seen once, and the ten largest hold about 20%. Sequences were obtained from blood. These receptors all come from a man aged 25-40 years with Graves' hyperthyroidism that later progressed to Graves' ophthalmopathy. CDR3s include the opening cysteine and the closing phenylalanine or tryptophan. Fields, in order: J gene, V gene, CDR3 protein.

J gene: TRBJ2-3; V gene: TRBV29-1; CDR3 protein: CSVKADRSDTQYF
J gene: TRBJ2-3; V gene: TRBV5-1; CDR3 protein: CASSLRLSTDTQYF
J gene: TRBJ2-7; V gene: TRBV19; CDR3 protein: CASRVRDEQYF
J gene: TRBJ2-1; V gene: TRBV7-9; CDR3 protein: CASSPGQGIKGEQFF
J gene: TRBJ1-1; V gene: TRBV3-1; CDR3 protein: CASSQGISGRTEAFF
J gene: TRBJ2-1; V gene: TRBV7-9; CDR3 protein: CASSLEAGASNEQFF
J gene: TRBJ2-7; V gene: TRBV7-8; CDR3 protein: CASSLSLIEQYF
J gene: TRBJ2-2; V gene: TRBV6-1; CDR3 protein: CASSYSGGQFVGELFF
J gene: TRBJ2-2; V gene: TRBV6-1; CDR3 protein: CASSVTGGRSGELFF
J gene: TRBJ2-2; V gene: TRBV19; CDR3 protein: CASSLQDANTGELFF
J gene: TRBJ1-1; V gene: TRBV6-1; CDR3 protein: CASRHLRTLNTEAFF
J gene: TRBJ1-3; V gene: TRBV7-9; CDR3 protein: CATAVKGGSGNTIYF
J gene: TRBJ2-7; V gene: TRBV25-1; CDR3 protein: CASSVRDGGKRYEQYF
J gene: TRBJ1-5; V gene: TRBV12-3/TRBV12-4; CDR3 protein: CASSLGDTGQPQHF
J gene: TRBJ1-2; V gene: TRBV20-1; CDR3 protein: CSGLTGSGYTF
J gene: TRBJ2-2; V gene: TRBV3-1; CDR3 protein: CASSQGPGAVYTGELFF
J gene: TRBJ2-7; V gene: TRBV20-1; CDR3 protein: CSASKRGRYEQYF
J gene: TRBJ1-1; V gene: TRBV19; CDR3 protein: CASSIVGQGRGTEAFF
J gene: TRBJ1-2; V gene: TRBV12-3/TRBV12-4; CDR3 protein: CASSRGGAVVGYTF
J gene: TRBJ2-2; V gene: TRBV6-2/TRBV6-3; CDR3 protein: CASRVKRGGPAGELFF
J gene: TRBJ2-1; V gene: TRBV28; CDR3 protein: CASRVPRGSSYNEQFF
J gene: TRBJ2-3; V gene: TRBV12-3/TRBV12-4; CDR3 protein: CASSLSSGGPTDTQYF
J gene: TRBJ1-2; V gene: TRBV4-1; CDR3 protein: CASSLVPGGDADYGYTF
J gene: TRBJ2-1; V gene: TRBV20-1; CDR3 protein: CSARDDRTSGHEQFF
J gene: TRBJ2-5; V gene: TRBV7-8; CDR3 protein: CASTFRWGGETQYF
J gene: TRBJ2-5; V gene: TRBV28; CDR3 protein: CASSLNRAPRTQYF
J gene: TRBJ1-1; V gene: TRBV20-1; CDR3 protein: CSAIGGYSPGAFF
J gene: TRBJ2-5; V gene: TRBV6-1; CDR3 protein: CAIQDRGETQYF
J gene: TRBJ1-4; V gene: TRBV5-1; CDR3 protein: CASSTQGAANEKLFF
J gene: TRBJ2-5; V gene: TRBV20-1; CDR3 protein: CSAEGPETQYF
J gene: TRBJ2-3; V gene: TRBV6-1; CDR3 protein: CASSPGAGYDTQYF
J gene: TRBJ1-2; V gene: TRBV28; CDR3 protein: CASSLGQGYGYTF
J gene: TRBJ2-1; V gene: TRBV20-1; CDR3 protein: CSAERPPNEQFF